This TCR beta chain comes out of a study of somatic mutations in cytotoxic T cells in rheumatoid arthritis. Study outcomes and limitations: Just what the expanded CD8+ clones targeted, in terms of antigens, remained unknown. The clonality of CD8+ T cells was not significantly different between rheumatoid arthritis patients and age-matched healthy controls. The authors did not adjust the slight TRBV07 underrepresentation in rheumatoid arthritis patients for multiple comparisons.

CDR1 MNHEY and CDR2 SMNVEV come from the germline V gene (reference sequence). Trimming pared 8 bases from V and 5 bases from J, leaving 13 bases between. The CDR3 consists of 12 residues. This clone counts as medium-sized. Its antigen remains unknown. The CD4+ and CD8+ fractions came from positive magnetic bead selection and were purity-checked by flow cytometry. Data came from immunoSEQ multiplex PCR; TCRdb stores just in-frame clones and leaves some out. The top ten hold about 15% of the sample, which has about 7,000 clones, roughly four fifths seen once. This rearrangement joins TRBV27 to TRBJ2-7; D not certain. The specimen sequenced was CD8+ T cells sorted from blood. The sequence came from an adult with rheumatoid arthritis. The CDR3 spells CASGLGKNEQYF. The CDR3 DNA follows: TGTGCCAGCGGGTTGGGTAAGAACGAGCAGTACTTC.